This entry concerns a single T cell receptor (beta chain). Its binding antigen is unknown. Base qualities are not at hand, and no much larger clone is one base apart. This specimen belongs to a study of blood T cell repertoires in COVID-19 (dated by TCRdb to the early 2020s). About the study as a whole: Collaborator samples came from the United States, Italy and Spain and covered acute and convalescent phases of COVID-19. The material from the prospective study consisted of cDNA or gDNA derived from T cells, B-cell-depleted T cells, or PBMCs. Subjects who had been exposed to COVID-19, were actively infected with it, or had recovered from it provided the deeply sampled blood TCRbeta repertoires that made up the dataset. The repertoires were released in a freely available public database intended as a resource for research on the immune response to SARS-CoV-2. The samples were drawn from the first 160 participants of the ongoing ImmuneRACE study and from more than 1,000 subjects provided by 6 global collaborators. The sample metadata nearly always contained a de-identified subject ID, COVID-19 status, age in years and sex. HLA class I and class II types, where available, came from metadata supplied by the sample provider rather than from assay-based typing.

In Seattle, one collaborating source enrolled patients while the infection was active and tracked those patients longitudinally over the course of disease. Collaborating institutions collected whole blood in K2EDTA tubes following their own protocols. For TCRbeta analysis, collaborators shipped samples in one of three forms: frozen whole blood, isolated PBMCs, or DNA extracted from either of those sample types. The research as a whole found: How much clinical and demographic metadata was included differed by source and by participant, and the metadata was provided uncurated.

The germline V gene specifies SGHTA as CDR1 and FQGNSA as CDR2. V is shortened by 1 base, J by 7 bases, and the region joining them spans 13 bases. Taken from cysteine to phenylalanine, the CDR3 has 15 residues. The kept DNA is CDR3 alone, 45 bases in frame from the first base. The immunoSEQ Assay, a bias-controlled multiplex PCR, was used to amplify TCRbeta CDR3 regions from genomic DNA. The authors processed their data as follows. Nucleated cell counts per sample were estimated from amplification of reference gene primers within the assay. To quantify the absolute abundance of each unique TCRbeta CDR3 rearrangement, sequence reads were collapsed and filtered. Productive Simpson clonality was computed per sample as the square root of Simpson's diversity index over productive rearrangements. In TCRdb, the immuneACCESS table is reduced to in-frame sequences with V and J assigned. These tables do not hold every clone; where another copy was compared, an unresolved V gene accounts for under half, and the others remain unexplained. The V and J calls and clone size were taken over from that table, and D and trimming were inferred from the DNA. Counted in this sample were approximately 350,000 clones; 89% of them appeared once. The biggest ten clones account for around 3% of the sample.

The chain joins TRBV7-2 to TRBJ2-2; TRBD2 is perhaps the D gene, given 5 matching bases. The sequencing input was peripheral blood. This sequence originates from a woman aged 25 to 45 with COVID-19, enrolled during active disease. CDR3 loop: CASSLVWGEIGELFF. In nucleotides, the sequence is TGTGCCAGCAGCTTAGTTTGGGGAGAGATCGGGGAGCTGTTTTTT. The reference TRBV7-2 and TRBJ2-2 proteins fill in what lies around the CDR3, so the full variable domain reads GAGVSQSPSNKVTEKGKDVELRCDPISGHTALYWYRQSLGQGLEFLIYFQGNSAPDKSGLPSDRFSAERTGGSVSTLTIQRTQQEDSAVYLCASSLVWGEIGELFFGEGSRLTVL.